This TCR beta chain derives from a study of blood T cells in healthy people across ages. The CDR3 consists of 13 residues. V gave up 11 bases and J gave up 5 bases; unmatched junction bases: 6. Germline-derived CDR1 and CDR2 are ENHRY and SYGVKD. Study conclusions and caveats: More naive CD4+ cells and higher diversity marked long-lived donors relative to aged donors.

Alongside a J-beta primer mix, a sample-barcoded 5' primer served in a second PCR lasting about 7 to 12 cycles. TCRdb independently ran MiXCR on the 5' RACE reads; one entry per CDR3 protein. Found here are approximately 780,000 distinct CDR3 sequences, roughly 24% of them singletons; the top ten hold over 2.5%. Of note for this clonotype: The antigen remains unidentified.

Another study also made use of these data, one on T cells of mothers and their children.

V gene TRBV10-3 combines with J gene TRBJ1-4; the match to TRBD1 covers 9 bases. The sequence derives from a boy younger than 18 in good health. The sequenced material came from blood. The CDR3 here is CASRTGENEKLFF. The CDR3, as DNA: TGTGCCTCCCGGACAGGGGAAAATGAAAAACTGTTTTTT.